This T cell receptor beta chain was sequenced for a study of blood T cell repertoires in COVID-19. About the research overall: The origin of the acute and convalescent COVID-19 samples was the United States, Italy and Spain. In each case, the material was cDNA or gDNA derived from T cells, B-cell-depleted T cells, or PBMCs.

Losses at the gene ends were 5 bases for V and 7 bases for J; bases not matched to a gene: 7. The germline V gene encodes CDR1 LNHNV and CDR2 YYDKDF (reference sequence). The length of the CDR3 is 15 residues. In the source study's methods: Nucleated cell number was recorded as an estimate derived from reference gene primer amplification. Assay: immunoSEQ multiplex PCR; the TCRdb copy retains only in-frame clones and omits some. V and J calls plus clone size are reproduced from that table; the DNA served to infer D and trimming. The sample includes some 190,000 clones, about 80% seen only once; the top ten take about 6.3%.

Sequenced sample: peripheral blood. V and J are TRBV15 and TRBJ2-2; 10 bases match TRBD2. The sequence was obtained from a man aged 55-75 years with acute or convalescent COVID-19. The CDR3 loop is CATSYGSGGGGELFF. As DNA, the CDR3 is TGTGCCACCAGCTACGGGAGCGGGGGGGGCGGGGAGCTGTTTTTT.